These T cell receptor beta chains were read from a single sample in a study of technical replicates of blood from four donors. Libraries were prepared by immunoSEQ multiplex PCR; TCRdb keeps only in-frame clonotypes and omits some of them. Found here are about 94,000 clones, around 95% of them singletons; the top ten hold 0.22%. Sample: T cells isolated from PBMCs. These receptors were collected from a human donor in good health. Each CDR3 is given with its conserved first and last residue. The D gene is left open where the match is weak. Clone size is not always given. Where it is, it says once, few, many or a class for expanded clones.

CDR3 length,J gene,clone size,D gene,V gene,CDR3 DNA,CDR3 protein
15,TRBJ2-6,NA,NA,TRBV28,TGTGCCAGCAGGGGTACAGCCTCTGGGGCCAACGTCCTGACTTTC,CASRGTASGANVLTF
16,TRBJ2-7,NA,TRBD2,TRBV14,TGTGCCAGCAGCCAAGGACGCGGGGGACCCTCCTACGAGCAGTACTTC,CASSQGRGGPSYEQYF
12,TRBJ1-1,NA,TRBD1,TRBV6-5,TGTGCCAGCAGATCATCGACAGGGACAGCTTTCTTT,CASRSSTGTAFF
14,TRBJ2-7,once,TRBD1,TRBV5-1,TGCGCCAGCAGCGCCGGACAGGGTTCCGACGAGCAGTACTTC,CASSAGQGSDEQYF
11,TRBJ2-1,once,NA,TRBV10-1,TGCGCCAGCAGTGAGGGGGGGGAGCAGTTCTTC,CASSEGGEQFF
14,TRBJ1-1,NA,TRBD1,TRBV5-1,TGCGCCAGCAGCTTAGACAGGGCGAACACTGAAGCTTTCTTT,CASSLDRANTEAFF
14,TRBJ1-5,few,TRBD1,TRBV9,TGTGCCAGCAACCGACAGGGTACCAATCAGCCCCAGCATTTT,CASNRQGTNQPQHF
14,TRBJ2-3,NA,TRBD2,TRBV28,TGTGCCAGCAGTGCAACGACTAGCGTAGATACGCAGTATTTT,CASSATTSVDTQYF
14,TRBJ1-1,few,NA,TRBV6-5,TGTGCCAGCAGTTCCAAACAGAGGAACACTGAAGCTTTCTTT,CASSSKQRNTEAFF
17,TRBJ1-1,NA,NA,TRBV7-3,TGTGCCAGCAGCTTAACGGGGAGGGGGGGAGGCTCTGCTGAAGCTTTCTTT,CASSLTGRGGGSAEAFF
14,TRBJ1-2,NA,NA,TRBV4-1,TGCGCCAGCAGCCAACATAACAGCAACTATGGCTACACCTTC,CASSQHNSNYGYTF
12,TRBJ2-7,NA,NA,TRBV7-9,TGTGCCACGGGACTACAGGGGGTCGAGCAGTACTTC,CATGLQGVEQYF
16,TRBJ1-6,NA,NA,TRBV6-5,TGTGCCAGCAGTTACGCCAGGGCGCCAGTTAATTCACCCCTCCACTTT,CASSYARAPVNSPLHF
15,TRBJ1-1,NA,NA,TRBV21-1,TGTGCCAGCAGCAAGGGACACAGGCTACTATTAGAAGCTTTCTTT,CASSKGHRLLLEAFF
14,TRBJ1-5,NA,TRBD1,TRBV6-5,TGTGCCAGCAGTTCACAGGGGGTAGGGCAGCCCCAGCATTTT,CASSSQGVGQPQHF
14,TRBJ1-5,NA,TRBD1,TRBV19,TGTGCCAGTAATTTGGGGACAGGCAATCAGCCCCAGCATTTT,CASNLGTGNQPQHF
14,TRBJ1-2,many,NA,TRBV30,TGTGCCTGGAGTGATGGTACACGGAGGAATGGCTACACCTTC,CAWSDGTRRNGYTF
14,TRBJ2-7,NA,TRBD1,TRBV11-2,TGTGCCAGCAGCTTACTTCATCGACAGGGTGAGCAGTACTTC,CASSLLHRQGEQYF
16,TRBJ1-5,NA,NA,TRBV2,TGTGCCAGCAGTTCCTCCCCTGATCTGGGAGATCAGCCCCAGCATTTT,CASSSSPDLGDQPQHF
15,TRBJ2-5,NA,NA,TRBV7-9,TGTGCCAGCAGCTTGGACAGCCTAACGAGGGAGACCCAGTACTTC,CASSLDSLTRETQYF
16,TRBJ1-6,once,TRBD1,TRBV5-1,TGCGCCAGCAGCCGGACCACAGGGGTTGCGGATTCACCCCTCCACTTT,CASSRTTGVADSPLHF
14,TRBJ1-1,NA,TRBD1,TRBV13,TGTGCCAGCAGCCAGTGGACAGGGAACACTGAAGCTTTCTTT,CASSQWTGNTEAFF
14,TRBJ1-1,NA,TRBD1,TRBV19,TGTGCCAGTAGCCGGGACAGGGGTTTCGCTGAAGCTTTCTTT,CASSRDRGFAEAFF